A single sample is the source of the 6 T cell receptor beta chains below, sequenced in a study of T cells after yellow fever vaccination. In TCRdb, the 5' RACE reads were re-called with MiXCR into one record per CDR3 protein. Of 100,000 to 150,000 distinct CDR3 sequences in the sample, 6.5% to 9% are singletons; the top ten hold approximately 3%. The sequencing here drew on CD4+ T cells sorted from PBMCs, taken about 41 days after the first yellow fever vaccination. The source is a man between 18 and 29 years old who received the YFV17D yellow fever vaccine.

V is TRBV12-3 or TRBV12-4 and J is TRBJ1-6, with no clear D. Trimming pared 2 bases from V and 8 bases from J, leaving 10 bases between. This CDR3 region has 14 residues. The DNA of the CDR3 is TGTGCCAGCAGTTTAAGAGGCCTTGATTCACCCCTCCACTTT. Translation gives CASSLRGLDSPLHF.

Many counts were recorded for this clonotype. This rearrangement joins TRBV6-5 to TRBJ2-7; 11 bases line up with TRBD1. V gave up 6 bases and J gave up 3 bases; unmatched junction bases: 7. CDR3 length: 15 residues. Germline lookup yields CDR1 MNHEY and CDR2 SVGAGI. CDR3 coding DNA: TGTGCCAGCAGGCCCGGACAGGGGGCCTACTACGAGCAGTACGTC. This encodes CASRPGQGAYYEQYV.

This clonotype was detected ten times or more. One end of the junction fails to match germline, which may point to a read error. The rearrangement links TRBV5-4 to TRBJ2-1, with D possibly being TRBD1 (5 bases). CDR3 length equals 13 residues. CDR1 and CDR2 from the germline V gene are SGHNT and YYREEE (reference sequence). This CDR3 is CASTLVGANEQFF. The CDR3 region has the DNA TGTGCCAGCACCTTGGTAGGGGCCAACGAGCAGTTCTTC.

There are many counts of this clonotype. This rearrangement joins TRBV12-3 or TRBV12-4 to TRBJ1-1; D is uncertain. The CDR3 sequence is 13 residues long. Between the trimmed V and J ends, which lost 6 bases and 6 bases, there was a span of 14 bases. The CDR3: CASSQGRLAEAFF. As DNA, the CDR3 is TGTGCCAGCAGCCAAGGACGATTAGCTGAAGCTTTCTTT.

V gene TRBV7-8 combines with J gene TRBJ1-6; D may be TRBD1 (5 bases). The CDR3 extends over 16 amino acids. Germline V CDR1 and CDR2: SGHVS, FQNEAQ. V lost 0 bases and J lost 9, with 15 bases in between. The CDR3 protein is CASSLAGTLLFSPLHF. The CDR3 nucleotides are TGTGCCAGCAGCTTAGCCGGGACCCTCCTTTTTTCACCCCTCCACTTT.

This clonotype occurred many times. V usage is TRBV7-9 and J usage is TRBJ2-1; TRBD2 matches 15 bases. CDR1 is SEHNR and CDR2 is FQNEAQ in the germline V gene (reference sequence). There are 16 residues in the CDR3. V trimming: 3 bases; J trimming: 9 bases; junction bases outside the gene matches: 6. The CDR3 nucleotides are TGTGCCAGCAGCTTCGGACTAGCGGGGGGGCAGAGTGAGCAGTTCTTC. Encoded protein: CASSFGLAGGQSEQFF.